The 14 T cell receptor beta chains below all came from one sample that was sequenced in a study of graft-versus-host responses after intestinal transplantation. Data came from immunoSEQ multiplex PCR; TCRdb stores just in-frame clones and leaves some out. The sample consists of roughly 120,000 clones, 90% to 95% of them appearing once. Which antigens these TCRs recognize remains unknown. Sequencing used unstimulated CD8+ T cells sorted from spleen or lymph node cells, obtained before intestinal transplant. The receptors stem from a human donor who received an intestinal transplant.

The V gene is TRBV7-3, the J gene TRBJ2-6; no clear D. The CDR3 runs 18 residues. With 2 bases removed from V and 0 bases from J, the gap between germline ends came to 14 bases. Per germline, CDR1 SGHTA and CDR2 FQGTGA. In DNA, the CDR3 is TGTGCCAGCAGCTTAGGGTGGGGATGGAGCTCTGGGGCCAACGTCCTGACTTTC. Protein sequence: CASSLGWGWSSGANVLTF. The whole variable domain, remainder taken from reference TRBV7-3 and TRBJ2-6, is GAGVSQTPSNKVTEKGKYVELRCDPISGHTALYWYRQSLGQGPEFLIYFQGTGAADDSGLPNDRFFAVRPEGSVSTLKIQRTERGDSAVYLCASSLGWGWSSGANVLTFGAGSRLTVL.

The V and J genes are TRBV25-1 and TRBJ1-2; a possible D gene is TRBD1 (5 bases). V lost 1 base to trimming and J lost 7 bases, with 10 bases between them. Germline V gene sequence: CDR1 MGHDK, CDR2 SYGVNS. The length of the CDR3 is 13 residues. The CDR3 sequence is CASSESAGLGYTF. In DNA, the CDR3 is TGTGCCAGCAGTGAATCCGCAGGGCTTGGCTACACCTTC.

This chain uses TRBV30 with TRBJ2-3; 9 nucleotides align to TRBD1. Losses at the gene ends were 8 bases for V and 3 bases for J; bases not matched to a gene: 3. Germline CDR1 GTSNPN, CDR2 SVGIG (reference sequence). This CDR3 comprises 12 residues. CDR3 sequence: CARDRETDTQYF. In DNA form, the CDR3 reads TGTGCCCGGGACAGGGAAACAGATACGCAGTATTTT.

As concerns this clone: Other DNA variants within this sample encode the same CDR3. The chain has TRBV27 and TRBJ2-1; perhaps TRBD1 as D (6 bases). CDR1 is MNHEY and CDR2 is SMNVEV in the germline V gene (reference sequence). This CDR3 region has 15 residues. With 5 bases removed from V and 0 bases from J, the gap between germline ends came to 11 bases. The CDR3 sequence is CASSLTGSSYNEQFF. DNA for the CDR3: TGTGCCAGCAGTCTGACAGGTAGCTCCTACAATGAGCAGTTCTTC.

The V call is TRBV9, the J call TRBJ2-3; D is undetermined. V shed 3 bases and J shed 0 bases, with 5 bases lying between them. This CDR3 has 13 residues. CDR1 and CDR2 (germline): SGDLS, YYNGEE. CDR3 sequence (DNA): TGTGCCAGCAGCGAGAAAAGCACAGATACGCAGTATTTT. This encodes CASSEKSTDTQYF. The full variable domain, its missing parts supplied by reference TRBV9 and TRBJ2-3, is DSGVTQTPKHLITATGQRVTLRCSPRSGDLSVYWYQQSLDQGLQFLIQYYNGEERAKGNILERFSAQQFPDLHSELNLSSLELGDSALYFCASSEKSTDTQYFGPGTRLTVL.

The gene calls are TRBV27 and TRBJ2-1; D call uncertain. V was shortened by 4 bases and J by 0 bases, with 16 bases between the two germline ends. Germline values: CDR1 MNHEY, CDR2 SMNVEV (reference sequence). The CDR3 runs 17 residues. The CDR3 sequence is CASSSGPYRSSYNEQFF. CDR3 sequence (DNA): TGTGCCAGCAGTTCAGGACCGTACCGGAGCTCCTACAATGAGCAGTTCTTC.

This clone has just a few counts. The rearrangement joins TRBV19 to TRBJ2-7; TRBD2 is a possible D gene (6 bases). The germline gives CDR1 LNHDA, CDR2 SQIVND (reference sequence). This CDR3 comprises 15 residues. Trimming removed 7 bases from V and 0 bases from J, with 16 bases in between. The CDR3 coding sequence is TGTGCCAGTACCACCGGGCGGGGCGGCTCCTACGAGCAGTACTTC. Residues: CASTTGRGGSYEQYF.

This clone was seen a single time. The CDR3 sequence is CASSPAPGQPRVNYGYTF. DNA of the CDR3: TGTGCCAGCAGTCCCGCCCCGGGACAGCCACGGGTGAACTATGGCTACACCTTC. The chain carries TRBV27 and TRBJ1-2, with 7 bases fitting TRBD1. V gave up 5 bases and J gave up 2 bases; unmatched junction bases: 17. Looked up from germline, CDR1 is MNHEY and CDR2 is SMNVEV (reference sequence). The CDR3 length is 18 residues.

This sequence joins TRBV5-1 and TRBJ1-4; 7 bases align to TRBD1. V shed 0 bases and J 2 bases; nucleotides not matched to a gene: 7. Germline V gives CDR1 SGHRS, CDR2 YFSETQ. The CDR3 totals 17 residues. The CDR3 DNA sequence: TGCGCCAGCAGCTTGGGAGTTCCGGGACAGACTAATGAAAAACTGTTTTTT. Translation gives CASSLGVPGQTNEKLFF.

The rearrangement uses TRBV27 and TRBJ1-4; D might be TRBD1 (6 bases). The V gene's germline CDR1 is MNHEY and CDR2 SMNVEV (reference sequence). Trimming left V 1 base short and J 8 bases short, with 14 bases between. This CDR3 has 15 residues. The CDR3 DNA reads as TGTGCCAGCAGTTTATTGCCAGGAAGGGGGGAAAAACTGTTTTTT. Its translation is CASSLLPGRGEKLFF. Looking up the rest from reference TRBV27 and TRBJ1-4 gives the full variable domain: EAQVTQNPRYLITVTGKKLTVTCSQNMNHEYMSWYRQDPGLGLRQIYYSMNVEVTDKGDVPEGYKVSRKEKRNFPLILESPSPNQTSLYFCASSLLPGRGEKLFFGSGTQLSVL.

The chain carries TRBV28 and TRBJ2-1; 8 positions match TRBD1. CDR1 is MDHEN and CDR2 is SYDVKM in the germline V gene. The V and J ends lost 4 bases and 8 bases, in that order; junction bases with no gene match: 13. The CDR3 is 16 residues long. The CDR3 is CASSSPTGAGTDEQFF. The CDR3 DNA follows: TGTGCCAGCAGTTCCCCGACAGGGGCCGGGACCGATGAGCAGTTCTTC.

The chain couples TRBV28 to TRBJ2-1, with D possibly matching TRBD1 (5 bases). Per the germline V gene, CDR1 is MDHEN and CDR2 is SYDVKM. This CDR3 comprises 11 residues. V was shortened by 6 bases and J by 7 bases, with 7 bases between the two germline ends. The chain's CDR3 is CASSQGNEQFF. DNA for the CDR3: TGTGCCAGCAGCCAGGGTAATGAGCAGTTCTTC.

This clone was picked up one time. The chain has TRBV2 and TRBJ2-7; 13 nucleotides align to TRBD2. This CDR3 spans 16 amino acids. V gave up 6 bases and J gave up 2 bases; unmatched junction bases: 7. Germline V CDR1 and CDR2: SNHLY, FYNNEI. For the CDR3, the DNA is TGTGCCAGCAGCCCCGGACTAGCGGGGGTAACCTACGAGCAGTACTTC. It translates to CASSPGLAGVTYEQYF.

The chain combines TRBV10-3 with TRBJ2-2; D is uncertain. CDR3 length: 15 amino acids. The V gene's germline CDR1 is ENHRY and CDR2 SYGVKD. V shed 6 bases and J shed 6 bases, with 17 bases lying between them. In DNA, the CDR3 is TGTGCCATCAGGGCCCCTTACAAGGGTGCCGGGGAGCTGTTTTTT. Translated, it gives CAIRAPYKGAGELFF.